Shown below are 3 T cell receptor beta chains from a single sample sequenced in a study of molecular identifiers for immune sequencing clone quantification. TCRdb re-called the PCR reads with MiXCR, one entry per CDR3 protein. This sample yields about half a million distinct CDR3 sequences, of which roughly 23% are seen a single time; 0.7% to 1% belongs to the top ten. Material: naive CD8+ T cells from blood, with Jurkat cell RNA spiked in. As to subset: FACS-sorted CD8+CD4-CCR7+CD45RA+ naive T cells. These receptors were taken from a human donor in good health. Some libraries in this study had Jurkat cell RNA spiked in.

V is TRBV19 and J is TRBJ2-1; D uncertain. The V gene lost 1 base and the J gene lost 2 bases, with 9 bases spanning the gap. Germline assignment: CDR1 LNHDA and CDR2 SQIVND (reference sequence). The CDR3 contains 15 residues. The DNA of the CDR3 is TGTGCCAGTAGTATAGGTAAAGAAGCCTACAATGAGCAGTTCTTC. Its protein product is CASSIGKEAYNEQFF.

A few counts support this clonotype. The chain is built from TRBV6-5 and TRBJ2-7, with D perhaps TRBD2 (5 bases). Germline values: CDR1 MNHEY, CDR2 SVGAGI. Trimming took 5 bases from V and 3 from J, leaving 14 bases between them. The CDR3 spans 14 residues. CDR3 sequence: CASSENSRDYEQYF. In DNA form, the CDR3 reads TGTGCCAGCAGTGAGAATAGCCGGGACTACGAGCAGTACTTC.

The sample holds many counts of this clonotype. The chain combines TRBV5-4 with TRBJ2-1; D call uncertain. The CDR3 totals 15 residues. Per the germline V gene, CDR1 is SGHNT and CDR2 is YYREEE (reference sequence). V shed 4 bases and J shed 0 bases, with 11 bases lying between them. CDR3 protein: CASSPDPSSYNEQFF. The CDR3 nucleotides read TGTGCCAGCAGCCCGGACCCGAGCTCCTACAATGAGCAGTTCTTC. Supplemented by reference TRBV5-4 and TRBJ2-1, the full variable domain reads ETGVTQSPTHLIKTRGQQVTLRCSSQSGHNTVSWYQQALGQGPQFIFQYYREEENGRGNFPPRFSGLQFPNYSSELNVNALELDDSALYLCASSPDPSSYNEQFFGPGTRLTVL.